The sequence of this T cell receptor (beta chain) was determined in a study of blood T cell repertoires in COVID-19. Authors' processing steps: Reference gene primer amplification gave nucleated cell count estimates. Libraries were prepared by immunoSEQ multiplex PCR; TCRdb keeps only in-frame clonotypes and omits some of them. V and J calls and clone size are as listed in that table; D and trimming were resolved from the DNA. The sample consists of tens of thousands of clones, 91% of them appearing once. There are 15 residues in the CDR3. The chain uses TRBV21-1 and TRBJ1-2; the table assigns TRBD1, which was not confirmed against the DNA. TRBV21-1 is marked as a pseudogene. The specimen sequenced was peripheral blood. The receptor was isolated from a human donor with active COVID-19. The donor label of this sample is uncertain. CDR3 loop: CASSKRGLSNYGYTF. DNA for the CDR3: TGTGCCAGCAGCAAGAGGGGGCTCTCAAACTATGGCTACACCTTC.